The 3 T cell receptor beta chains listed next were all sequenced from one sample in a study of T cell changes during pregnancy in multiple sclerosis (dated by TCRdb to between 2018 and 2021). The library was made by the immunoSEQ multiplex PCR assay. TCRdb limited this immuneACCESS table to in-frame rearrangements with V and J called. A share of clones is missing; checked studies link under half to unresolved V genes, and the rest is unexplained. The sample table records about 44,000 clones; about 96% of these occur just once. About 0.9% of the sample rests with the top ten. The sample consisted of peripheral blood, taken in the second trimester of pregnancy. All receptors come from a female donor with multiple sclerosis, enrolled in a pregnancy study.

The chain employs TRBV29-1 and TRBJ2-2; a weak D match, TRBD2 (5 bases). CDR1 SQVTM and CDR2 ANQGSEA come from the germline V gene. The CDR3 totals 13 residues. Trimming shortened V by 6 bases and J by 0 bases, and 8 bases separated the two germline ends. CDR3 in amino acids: CSVDYSNTGELFF. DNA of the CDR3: TGCAGCGTAGACTATTCGAACACCGGGGAGCTGTTTTTT.

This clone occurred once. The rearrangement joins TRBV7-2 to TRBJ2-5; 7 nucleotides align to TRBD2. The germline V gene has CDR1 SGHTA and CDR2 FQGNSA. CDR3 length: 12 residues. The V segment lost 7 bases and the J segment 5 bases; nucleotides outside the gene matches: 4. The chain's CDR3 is CASTRSGETQYF. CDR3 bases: TGTGCCAGCACCCGTAGCGGGGAGACCCAGTACTTC.

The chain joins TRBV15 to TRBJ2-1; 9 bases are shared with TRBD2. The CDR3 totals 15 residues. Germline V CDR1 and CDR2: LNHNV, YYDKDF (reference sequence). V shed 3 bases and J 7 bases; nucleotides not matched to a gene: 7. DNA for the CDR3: TGTGCCACCAGCAGCTCCTTAACTAGCGGGAATGAGCAGTTCTTC. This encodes CATSSSLTSGNEQFF.